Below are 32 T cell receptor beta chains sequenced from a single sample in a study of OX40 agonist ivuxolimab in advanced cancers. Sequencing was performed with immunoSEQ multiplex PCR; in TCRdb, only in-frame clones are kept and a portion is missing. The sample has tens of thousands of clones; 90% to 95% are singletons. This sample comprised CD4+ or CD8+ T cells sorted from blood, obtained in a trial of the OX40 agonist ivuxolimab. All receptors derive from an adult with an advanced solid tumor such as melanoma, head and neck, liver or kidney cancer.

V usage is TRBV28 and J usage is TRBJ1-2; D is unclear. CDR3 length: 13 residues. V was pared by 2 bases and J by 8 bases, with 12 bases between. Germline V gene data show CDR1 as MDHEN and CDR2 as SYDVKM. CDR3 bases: TGTGCCAGCAGTTTAAATGGGGTGAAGGGCTACACCTTC. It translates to CASSLNGVKGYTF.

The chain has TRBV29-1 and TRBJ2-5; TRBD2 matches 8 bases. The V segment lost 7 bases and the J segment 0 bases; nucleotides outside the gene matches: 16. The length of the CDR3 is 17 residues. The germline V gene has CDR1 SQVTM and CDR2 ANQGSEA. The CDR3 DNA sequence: TGCAGCGCCGAAAGAGCGGGAGTGCGGCCCTACCAAGAGACCCAGTACTTC. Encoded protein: CSAERAGVRPYQETQYF.

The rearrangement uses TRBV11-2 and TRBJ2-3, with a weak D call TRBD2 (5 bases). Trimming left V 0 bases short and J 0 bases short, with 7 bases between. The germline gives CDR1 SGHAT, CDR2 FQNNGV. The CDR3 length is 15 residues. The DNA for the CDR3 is TGTGCCAGCAGCTTAGACGGGGATAGCACAGATACGCAGTATTTT. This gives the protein CASSLDGDSTDTQYF.

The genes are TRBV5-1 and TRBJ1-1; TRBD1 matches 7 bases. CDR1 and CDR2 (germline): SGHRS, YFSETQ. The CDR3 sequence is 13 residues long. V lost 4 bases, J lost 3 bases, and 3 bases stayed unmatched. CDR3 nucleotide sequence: TGCGCCAGCAGCGATACAGGGGACACTGAAGCTTTCTTT. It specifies CASSDTGDTEAFF.

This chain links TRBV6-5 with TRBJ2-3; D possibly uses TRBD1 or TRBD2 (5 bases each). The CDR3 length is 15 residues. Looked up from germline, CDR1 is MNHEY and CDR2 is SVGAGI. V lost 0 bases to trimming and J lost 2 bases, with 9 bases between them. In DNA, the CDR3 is TGTGCCAGCAGTTACTCCTTCGGGGCCACAGATACGCAGTATTTT. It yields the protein CASSYSFGATDTQYF.

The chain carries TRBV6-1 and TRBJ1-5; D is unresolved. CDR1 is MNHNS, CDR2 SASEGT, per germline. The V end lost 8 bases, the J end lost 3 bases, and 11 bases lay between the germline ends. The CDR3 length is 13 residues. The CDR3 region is CASGRGLNQPQHF. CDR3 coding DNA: TGTGCCAGCGGCCGTGGCCTCAATCAGCCCCAGCATTTT.

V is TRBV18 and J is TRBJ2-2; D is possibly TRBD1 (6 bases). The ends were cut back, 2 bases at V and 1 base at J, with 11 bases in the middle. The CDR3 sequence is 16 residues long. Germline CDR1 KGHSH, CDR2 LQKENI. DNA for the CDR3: TGTGCCAGCTCACCAAGGGCAGGGGTGAACACCGGGGAGCTGTTTTTT. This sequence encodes CASSPRAGVNTGELFF. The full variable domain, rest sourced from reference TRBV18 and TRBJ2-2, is NAGVMQNPRHLVRRRGQEARLRCSPMKGHSHVYWYRQLPEEGLKFMVYLQKENIIDESGMPKERFSAEFPKEGPSILRIQQVVRGDSAAYFCASSPRAGVNTGELFFGEGSRLTVL.

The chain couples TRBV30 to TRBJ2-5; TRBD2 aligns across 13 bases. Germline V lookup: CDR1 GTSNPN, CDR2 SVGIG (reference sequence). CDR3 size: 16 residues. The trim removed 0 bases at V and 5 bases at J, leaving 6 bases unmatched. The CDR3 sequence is CAWSVLAGGPRETQYF. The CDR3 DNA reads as TGTGCCTGGAGTGTACTAGCGGGAGGGCCCAGGGAGACCCAGTACTTC.

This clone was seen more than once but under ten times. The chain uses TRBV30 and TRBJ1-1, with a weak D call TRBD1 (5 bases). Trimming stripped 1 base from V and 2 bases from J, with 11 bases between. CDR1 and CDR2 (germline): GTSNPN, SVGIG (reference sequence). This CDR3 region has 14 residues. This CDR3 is CAWSAPQGNTEAFF. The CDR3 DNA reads TGTGCCTGGAGTGCCCCGCAGGGCAACACTGAAGCTTTCTTT.

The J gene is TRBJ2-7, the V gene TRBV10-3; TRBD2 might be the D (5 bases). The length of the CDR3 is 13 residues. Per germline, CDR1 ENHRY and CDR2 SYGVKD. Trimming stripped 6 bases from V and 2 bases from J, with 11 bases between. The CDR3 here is CAIRAGSTYEQYF. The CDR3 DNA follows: TGTGCCATCAGGGCGGGCTCGACCTACGAGCAGTACTTC.

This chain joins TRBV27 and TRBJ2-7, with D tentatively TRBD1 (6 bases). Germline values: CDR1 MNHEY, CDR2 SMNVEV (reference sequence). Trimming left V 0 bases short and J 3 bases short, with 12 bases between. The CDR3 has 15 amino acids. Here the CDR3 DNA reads TGTGCCAGCAGTTTATCAAGGGGACACAACTACGAGCAGTACTTC. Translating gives CASSLSRGHNYEQYF.

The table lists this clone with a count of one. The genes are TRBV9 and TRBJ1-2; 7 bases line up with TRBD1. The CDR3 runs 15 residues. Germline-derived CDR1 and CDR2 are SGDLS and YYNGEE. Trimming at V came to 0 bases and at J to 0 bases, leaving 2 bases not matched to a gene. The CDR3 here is CASSVGQGTNYGYTF. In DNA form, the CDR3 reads TGTGCCAGCAGCGTAGGACAGGGTACTAACTATGGCTACACCTTC. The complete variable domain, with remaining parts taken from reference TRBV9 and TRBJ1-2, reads DSGVTQTPKHLITATGQRVTLRCSPRSGDLSVYWYQQSLDQGLQFLIQYYNGEERAKGNILERFSAQQFPDLHSELNLSSLELGDSALYFCASSVGQGTNYGYTFGSGTRLTVV.

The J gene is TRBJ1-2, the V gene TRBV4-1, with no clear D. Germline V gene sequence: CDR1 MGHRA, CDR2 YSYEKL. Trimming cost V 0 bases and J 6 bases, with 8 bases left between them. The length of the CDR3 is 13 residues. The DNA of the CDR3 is TGCGCCAGCAGCCAAGAGTGGGTGGATGGCTACACCTTC. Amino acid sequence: CASSQEWVDGYTF.

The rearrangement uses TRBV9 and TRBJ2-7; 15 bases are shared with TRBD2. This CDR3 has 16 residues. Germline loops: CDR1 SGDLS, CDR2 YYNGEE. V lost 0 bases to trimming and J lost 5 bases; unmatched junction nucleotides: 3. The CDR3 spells CASSVDGLAGGNEQYF. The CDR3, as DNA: TGTGCCAGCAGCGTAGACGGACTAGCGGGAGGGAACGAGCAGTACTTC.

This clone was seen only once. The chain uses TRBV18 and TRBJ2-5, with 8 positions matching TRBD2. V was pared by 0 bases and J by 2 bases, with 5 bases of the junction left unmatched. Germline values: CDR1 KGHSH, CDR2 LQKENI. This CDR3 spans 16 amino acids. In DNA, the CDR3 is TGTGCCAGCTCACCACCGATACTAGCGGTTCAAGAGACCCAGTACTTC. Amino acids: CASSPPILAVQETQYF.

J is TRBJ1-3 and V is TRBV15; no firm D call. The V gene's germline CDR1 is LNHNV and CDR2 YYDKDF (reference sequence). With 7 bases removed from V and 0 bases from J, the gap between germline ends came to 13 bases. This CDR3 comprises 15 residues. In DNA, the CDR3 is TGTGCCACCACGACGGACGTAGGCTCTGGAAACACCATATATTTT. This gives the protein CATTTDVGSGNTIYF.

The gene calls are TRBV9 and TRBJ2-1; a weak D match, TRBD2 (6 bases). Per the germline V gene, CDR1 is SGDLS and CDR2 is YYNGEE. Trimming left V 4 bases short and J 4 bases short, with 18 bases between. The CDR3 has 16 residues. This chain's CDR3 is CASSPPGVGGYNEQFF. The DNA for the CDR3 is TGTGCCAGCAGCCCCCCTGGGGTGGGGGGTTACAATGAGCAGTTCTTC.

The CDR3 sequence: CASSWAVEGTNYGYTF. The CDR3 DNA follows: TGTGCCAGCAGTTGGGCTGTTGAGGGGACCAACTATGGCTACACCTTC. This chain connects TRBV28 to TRBJ1-2, with a tentative D call TRBD1 (5 bases). V lost 4 bases and J 2 bases, leaving 17 bases between the germline ends. Germline assignment: CDR1 MDHEN and CDR2 SYDVKM. The CDR3 is 16 residues long.

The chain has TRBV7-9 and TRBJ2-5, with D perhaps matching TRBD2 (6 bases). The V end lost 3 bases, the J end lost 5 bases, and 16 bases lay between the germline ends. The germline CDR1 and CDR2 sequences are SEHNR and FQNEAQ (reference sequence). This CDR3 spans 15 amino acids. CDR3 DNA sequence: TGTGCCAGCAGCTTGGGGGAGGCGGTGGGCGAGACCCAGTACTTC. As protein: CASSLGEAVGETQYF. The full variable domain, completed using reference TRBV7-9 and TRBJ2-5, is DTGVSQNPRHKITKRGQNVTFRCDPISEHNRLYWYRQTLGQGPEFLTYFQNEAQLEKSRLLSDRFSAERPKGSFSTLEIQRTEQGDSAMYLCASSLGEAVGETQYFGPGTRLLVL.

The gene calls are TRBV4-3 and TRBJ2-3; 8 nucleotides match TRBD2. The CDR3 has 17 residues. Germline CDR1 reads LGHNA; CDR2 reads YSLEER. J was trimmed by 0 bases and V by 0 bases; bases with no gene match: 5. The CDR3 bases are TGCGCCAGCAGCCAAGAAAGTGCTAGCGGGAGCACAGATACGCAGTATTTT. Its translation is CASSQESASGSTDTQYF.

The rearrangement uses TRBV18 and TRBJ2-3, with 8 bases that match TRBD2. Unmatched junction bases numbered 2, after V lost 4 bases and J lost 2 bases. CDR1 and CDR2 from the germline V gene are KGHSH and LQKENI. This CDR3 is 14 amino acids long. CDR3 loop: CASSLAGLTDTQYF. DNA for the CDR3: TGTGCCAGCTCACTAGCGGGACTCACAGATACGCAGTATTTT.

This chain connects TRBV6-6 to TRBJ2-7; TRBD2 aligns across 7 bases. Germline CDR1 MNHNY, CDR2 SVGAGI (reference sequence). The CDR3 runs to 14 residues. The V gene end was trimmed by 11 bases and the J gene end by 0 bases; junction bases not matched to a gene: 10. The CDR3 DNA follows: TGTGCCGGGTCTTCTAGCGGAGCCTCCTACGAGCAGTACTTC. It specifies CAGSSSGASYEQYF.

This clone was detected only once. The CDR3 loop reads CASSFGGGPLGEQFF. In DNA form, the CDR3 reads TGTGCCAGCAGTTTCGGTGGGGGACCACTCGGGGAGCAGTTCTTC. V gene TRBV27 combines with J gene TRBJ2-1, with D possibly being TRBD1 or TRBD2 (5 bases each). The CDR3 contains 15 residues. The germline CDR1 and CDR2 sequences are MNHEY and SMNVEV (reference sequence). With 3 bases removed from V and 10 bases from J, the gap between germline ends came to 19 bases.

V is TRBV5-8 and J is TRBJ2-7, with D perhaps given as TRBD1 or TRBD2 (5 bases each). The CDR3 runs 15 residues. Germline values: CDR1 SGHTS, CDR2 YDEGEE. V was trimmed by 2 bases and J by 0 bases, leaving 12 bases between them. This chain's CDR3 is CASSLDVGTSYEQYF. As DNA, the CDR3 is TGTGCCAGCAGCTTAGACGTAGGGACCTCCTACGAGCAGTACTTC.

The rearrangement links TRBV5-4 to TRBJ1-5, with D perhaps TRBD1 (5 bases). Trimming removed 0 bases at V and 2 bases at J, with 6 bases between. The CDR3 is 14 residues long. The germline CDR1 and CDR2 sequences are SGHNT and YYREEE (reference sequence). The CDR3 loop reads CASSLARGNQPQHF. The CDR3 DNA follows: TGTGCCAGCAGCTTGGCCAGGGGCAATCAGCCCCAGCATTTT. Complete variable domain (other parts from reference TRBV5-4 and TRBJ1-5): ETGVTQSPTHLIKTRGQQVTLRCSSQSGHNTVSWYQQALGQGPQFIFQYYREEENGRGNFPPRFSGLQFPNYSSELNVNALELDDSALYLCASSLARGNQPQHFGDGTRLSIL.

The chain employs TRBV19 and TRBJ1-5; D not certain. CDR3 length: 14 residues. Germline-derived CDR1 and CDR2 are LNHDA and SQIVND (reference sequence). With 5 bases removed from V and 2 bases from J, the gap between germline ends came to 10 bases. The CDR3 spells CASSWSKGNQPQHF. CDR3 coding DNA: TGTGCCAGTAGTTGGTCCAAAGGCAATCAGCCCCAGCATTTT.

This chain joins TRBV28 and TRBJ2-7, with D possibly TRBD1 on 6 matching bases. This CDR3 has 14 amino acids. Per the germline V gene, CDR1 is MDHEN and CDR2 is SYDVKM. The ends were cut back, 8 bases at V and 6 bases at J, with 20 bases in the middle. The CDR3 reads CASSSGETAAEQYF. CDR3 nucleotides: TGTGCCAGCTCTTCAGGGGAGACTGCTGCCGAGCAGTACTTC. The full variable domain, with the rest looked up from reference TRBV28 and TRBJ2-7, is DVKVTQSSRYLVKRTGEKVFLECVQDMDHENMFWYRQDPGLGLRLIYFSYDVKMKEKGDIPEGYSVSREKKERFSLILESASTNQTSMYLCASSSGETAAEQYFGPGTRLTVT.

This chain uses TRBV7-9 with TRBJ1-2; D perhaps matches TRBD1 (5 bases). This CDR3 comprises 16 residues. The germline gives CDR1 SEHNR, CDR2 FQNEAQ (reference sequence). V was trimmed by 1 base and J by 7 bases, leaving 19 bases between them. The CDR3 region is CASSLGLQDVVGGYTF. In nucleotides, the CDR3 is TGTGCCAGCAGCTTAGGCCTACAGGATGTGGTTGGTGGCTACACCTTC.

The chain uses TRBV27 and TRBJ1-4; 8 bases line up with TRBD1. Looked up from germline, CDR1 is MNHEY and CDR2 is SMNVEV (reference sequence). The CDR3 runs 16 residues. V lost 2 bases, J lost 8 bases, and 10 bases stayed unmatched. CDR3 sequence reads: CASSLTADRVREKLFF. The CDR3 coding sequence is TGTGCCAGCAGTTTAACCGCGGACAGGGTTCGAGAAAAACTGTTTTTT.

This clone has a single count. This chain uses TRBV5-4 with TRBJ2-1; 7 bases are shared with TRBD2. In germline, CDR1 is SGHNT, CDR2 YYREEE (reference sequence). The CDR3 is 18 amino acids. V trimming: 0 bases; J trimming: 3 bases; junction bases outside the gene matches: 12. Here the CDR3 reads CASSLEVGRGEGYNEQFF. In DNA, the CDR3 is TGTGCCAGCAGCTTGGAGGTGGGTCGGGGGGAGGGCTACAATGAGCAGTTCTTC.

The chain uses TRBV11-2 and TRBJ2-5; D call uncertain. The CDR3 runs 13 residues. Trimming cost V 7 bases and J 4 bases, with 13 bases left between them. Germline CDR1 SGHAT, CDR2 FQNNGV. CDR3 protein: CASKKGQGETQYF. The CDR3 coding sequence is TGTGCCAGCAAAAAGGGCCAAGGAGAGACCCAGTACTTC.

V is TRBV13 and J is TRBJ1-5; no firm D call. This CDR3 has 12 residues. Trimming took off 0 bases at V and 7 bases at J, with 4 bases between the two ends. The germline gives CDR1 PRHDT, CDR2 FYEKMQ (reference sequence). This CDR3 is CASSLGTQPQHF. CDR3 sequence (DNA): TGTGCCAGCAGCTTAGGGACACAGCCCCAGCATTTT.